This T cell receptor beta chain came from a study of monozygotic twins with inflammatory bowel disease (dated by TCRdb to between 2019 and 2020). Some background on the complete study: The complete study included 28 monozygotic twin pairs: 19 IBD-discordant Danish pairs and nine German pairs, of which four were IBD-concordant and five were IBD-discordant. Each individual had, on average, about 151 000 unique TCRalpha sequences and 181 000 unique TCRbeta sequences available for analysis. The search for disease-associated traits relied mainly on comparing IBD patients with their genetically identical healthy co-twins within discordant pairs.

With respect to this clonotype: What antigen it recognizes has not been identified.

Receptor libraries were prepared by 5' RACE. Each TCR library was prepared from about 3.5 ug of total RNA. For each sample, cDNA was synthesized in eight separate reactions using SMARTScribe reverse transcriptase. During cDNA synthesis, template switching was used to introduce unique molecular identifiers that contained a 6-nucleotide sample barcode. TCRalpha and TCRbeta cDNA was amplified by two nested PCRs of 16 and 9 cycles, with bead purification after each PCR. Before amplification, the cDNA was treated with uracil DNA-glycosylase and purified using the QIAquick PCR purification kit. The second PCR was the step at which Illumina TruSeq-compatible adapters and sample-specific barcodes were added. Library quality and concentration were assessed using TapeStation and Qubit, and approximately 5 ng of each library was pooled. Sequencing of pooled libraries was carried out on an Illumina HiSeq2500 single-index Rapid Run using 2 x 100 bp reads and custom sequencing primers. As for how the authors treated the data: UMI-based consensus assembly with MiGEC version 1.2.6 was used to correct PCR and sequencing errors. MiXCR version 2.1.1 handled V(D)J alignment, clonotype assembly and CDR3 extraction. To normalise gene usage, clonotype sharing and MAIT/NKT TCR abundance, the analysis used the top 1000, 10 000 and 20 000 clonotypes per sample. Diversity was computed as the inverse Simpson index with the vegan R package after downsampling to 27 000 UMIs. Paired Mann-Whitney U tests were applied to discordant twin pairs, and Benjamini-Hochberg correction was used for multiple testing. TCRdb reprocessed the reads and provides one entry for every CDR3 protein sequence; no DNA is given. In this record, the V and J calls reflect TCRdb's handling and not the investigators' own analysis. This sample's records show some 200,000 distinct CDR3 sequences. Around 7.6% of the sample comes from the top ten.

Overall study results and their limits: A decrease in TCRbeta repertoire diversity, as measured by inverse Simpson index, was observed in IBD patients compared with their healthy co-twins. IBD patients shared fewer clonotypes with other individuals than healthy twins did, most markedly in patients showing signs of disease activity. No single strong signal or clonotype linked to IBD turned up in the results, so the idea that one exists was not supported. Because patients were on differing immunosuppressive treatments, the repertoires may have picked up extra background noise and inter-individual variability. Distinction between different T cell subtypes could not be achieved in the analysis. Concordant and discordant twins showed no difference in repertoire similarity, possibly because of limited statistical power.

From each donor, an approximately 2.5 ml peripheral blood sample was collected into PAXgene tubes and kept at -80 degrees C. Total RNA was isolated from whole blood with the PAXgene blood miRNA kit on an automated QIAcube, without T cell sorting. Peripheral blood from monozygotic twin pairs who were concordant or discordant for inflammatory bowel disease underwent deep TCRalpha and TCRbeta repertoire profiling using unique molecular barcoding. Smoking habits were recorded for all twin pairs, and each individual was classified as a current, former or never smoker. The germline V gene specifies MDHEN as CDR1 and SYDVKM as CDR2. The CDR3, cysteine through phenylalanine, is 16 amino acids long. Nucleotide data are not available.

Sequenced: blood. The chain joins TRBV28 to TRBJ2-7; there is no DNA to check the TCRdb D call of TRBD2. The receptor was isolated from a human donor with ulcerative colitis or Crohn's disease, or a healthy co-twin of an affected twin (not recorded which). The CDR3 sequence is CASSPAGLASSYEQYF.